One sample yielded the 8 T cell receptor beta chains listed below, sequenced in a study of blood T cell repertoires in COVID-19. Clones were read by immunoSEQ multiplex PCR, and TCRdb kept only the in-frame ones, dropping some. Seen here are around 33,000 clones, approximately 80% observed once, and the top ten hold roughly a third. Sequenced: peripheral blood. The source of these receptors is an elderly man with acute or convalescent COVID-19.

V gene TRBV5-4 combines with J gene TRBJ1-2, with TRBD1 identical over 7 bases. V lost 0 bases, J lost 5 bases, and 4 bases stayed unmatched. CDR1 is SGHNT and CDR2 is YYREEE in the germline V gene (reference sequence). There are 14 residues in the CDR3. The CDR3 sequence: CASSLGRGRYGYTF. The CDR3 coding sequence is TGTGCCAGCAGCTTGGGCAGGGGGAGGTATGGCTACACCTTC. The complete variable domain, with remaining parts taken from reference TRBV5-4 and TRBJ1-2, reads ETGVTQSPTHLIKTRGQQVTLRCSSQSGHNTVSWYQQALGQGPQFIFQYYREEENGRGNFPPRFSGLQFPNYSSELNVNALELDDSALYLCASSLGRGRYGYTFGSGTRLTVV.

The CDR3 coding sequence is TGTGCCAGCAGTTCAGGGGGGACCTCCTACAATGAGCAGTTCTTC. Amino acids: CASSSGGTSYNEQFF. This chain uses TRBV27 with TRBJ2-1; TRBD1 is a possible D gene (7 bases). V was cut by 4 bases and J by 0 bases, with 10 bases left in between. Germline values: CDR1 MNHEY, CDR2 SMNVEV (reference sequence). The CDR3 covers 15 residues.

The chain couples TRBV29-1 to TRBJ1-4; TRBD1 matches 9 bases. This CDR3 region has 14 residues. Germline CDR1 is SQVTM and CDR2 is ANQGSEA. J was trimmed by 6 bases and V by 4 bases; bases with no gene match: 6. CDR3 coding DNA: TGCAGCGTTGTTGCCGGGACAGGGCATGAAAAACTGTTTTTT. This sequence encodes CSVVAGTGHEKLFF. The entire variable domain, with the rest obtained from reference TRBV29-1 and TRBJ1-4, is as follows: SAVISQKPSRDICQRGTSLTIQCQVDSQVTMMFWYRQQPGQSLTLIATANQGSEATYESGFVIDKFPISRPNLTFSTLTVSNMSPEDSSIYLCSVVAGTGHEKLFFGSGTQLSVL.

The rearrangement uses TRBV5-1 and TRBJ1-1; TRBD1 aligns across 8 bases. CDR3 length equals 16 residues. Germline lookup yields CDR1 SGHRS and CDR2 YFSETQ. V shed 9 bases, J shed 1 base, and the junction held 14 bases outside the gene matches. This chain's CDR3 is CATHRDRSRGNTEAFF. CDR3 DNA sequence: TGCGCCACTCACCGGGACAGGTCGCGGGGGAACACTGAAGCTTTCTTT.

This sequence joins TRBV18 and TRBJ1-5; a weak D match, TRBD1 (6 bases). This CDR3 has 13 amino acids. CDR1 and CDR2 from the germline V gene are KGHSH and LQKENI. The ends were cut back, 3 bases at V and 4 bases at J, with 7 bases in the middle. The CDR3 protein is CASSPDRNQPQHF. The CDR3 nucleotides read TGTGCCAGCTCACCGGACAGAAATCAGCCCCAGCATTTT.

The rearrangement joins TRBV19 to TRBJ2-3; 10 bases agree with TRBD2. Losses at the gene ends were 4 bases for V and 4 bases for J; bases not matched to a gene: 8. CDR3 length: 16 residues. CDR1 is LNHDA and CDR2 is SQIVND in the germline V gene (reference sequence). CDR3 nucleotide sequence: TGTGCCAGTAGTAGCGTCGGGACTAGCGCATCAGATACGCAGTATTTT. As protein: CASSSVGTSASDTQYF.

This chain links TRBV11-2 with TRBJ1-1, with 10 nucleotides matching TRBD1. The CDR3 has 18 amino acids. The V gene's germline CDR1 is SGHAT and CDR2 FQNNGV. V lost 6 bases and J lost 4; bases outside the gene matches: 17. This chain's CDR3 is CASRLTSWGTGDSTEAFF. The DNA of the CDR3 is TGTGCCAGCAGACTTACTTCGTGGGGGACAGGGGATAGCACTGAAGCTTTCTTT.

This clone was observed a handful of times. The rearrangement joins TRBV28 to TRBJ1-2, with 9 bases that match TRBD1. With 5 bases clipped from V and 5 bases from J, the junction kept 3 bases outside the gene matches. The germline gives CDR1 MDHEN, CDR2 SYDVKM. This CDR3 is built from 13 residues. CDR3 sequence: CASSPTGGYGYTF. The CDR3 DNA follows: TGTGCCAGCAGTCCGACAGGGGGGTATGGCTACACCTTC.